Shown below are 25 T cell receptor beta chains from a single sample sequenced in a study of blood T cells in healthy people across ages. For the second PCR, which ran for about 7 to 11 cycles, a sample-barcoded 5' primer and a J-beta primer mix were used. TCRdb ran MiXCR on the 5' RACE reads and lists one entry per CDR3 protein. The sample yields roughly 2 million distinct CDR3 sequences, just under 50% seen once. What was sequenced was blood. These receptors were collected from a woman between 35 and 50 years old in good health.

This chain uses TRBV27 with TRBJ1-1; a weak D match, TRBD1 (5 bases). Germline V lookup: CDR1 MNHEY, CDR2 SMNVEV (reference sequence). Trimming pared 1 base from V and 1 base from J, leaving 13 bases between. The CDR3 has 16 amino acids. The CDR3 DNA reads as TGTGCCAGCAGTTTATTGGTTGCGGGGGGGAACACTGAAGCTTTCTTT. As protein: CASSLLVAGGNTEAFF.

This clonotype was seen a few times. V is TRBV27 and J is TRBJ2-3; D unresolved. In germline, CDR1 is MNHEY, CDR2 SMNVEV (reference sequence). The CDR3 spans 13 residues. Trimming left V 3 bases short and J 5 bases short, with 9 bases between. CDR3 coding DNA: TGTGCCAGCAGTTTTTTTTATGGAGATACGCAGTATTTT. Translated: CASSFFYGDTQYF.

This chain links TRBV6-5 with TRBJ2-7, with 7 bases lining up with TRBD2. The V gene's germline CDR1 is MNHEY and CDR2 SVGAGI. V gave up 5 bases and J gave up 6 bases; unmatched junction bases: 7. The CDR3 is made up of 13 amino acids. Here the CDR3 DNA reads TGTGCCAGCAGTCGCGGGGGTTGGGGCGAGCAGTACTTC. It specifies CASSRGGWGEQYF.

The chain is built from TRBV12-3 or TRBV12-4 and TRBJ2-7, with D perhaps assigned TRBD1 or TRBD2 (5 bases each). The J call could be wrong; TRBJ2-5 is a better fit for the DNA end. This CDR3 has 14 amino acids. CDR3 in DNA: TGTGCCAGCGTGTTGGGACGGGGTCAAGAGACCCAGTACTTC. The encoded protein is CASVLGRGQETQYF.

This clonotype was seen more than once but under ten times. The V gene is TRBV27, the J gene TRBJ2-7; no definite D call. V dropped 4 bases and J dropped 1 base, with 11 bases sitting between them. From germline, CDR1 is MNHEY and CDR2 SMNVEV (reference sequence). CDR3 length: 14 residues. CDR3 in amino acids: CASSSPDGSYEQYF. The DNA of the CDR3 is TGTGCCAGCAGTTCCCCGGACGGATCCTACGAGCAGTACTTC.

The chain combines TRBV20-1 with TRBJ1-4, with D uncertain. Trimming shortened V by 1 base and J by 2 bases, and 8 bases separated the two germline ends. This CDR3 comprises 14 residues. Germline V lookup: CDR1 DFQATT, CDR2 SNEGSKA (reference sequence). DNA of the CDR3: TGCAGTGCTAGAGTCGCGGGGACTAATGAAAAACTGTTTTTT. Encoded protein: CSARVAGTNEKLFF.

This clonotype has just a few counts. The CDR3 loop reads CASSLEAGAPETQYF. CDR3 DNA: TGTGCCAGCAGCTTGGAAGCGGGGGCCCCAGAGACCCAGTACTTC. The gene calls are TRBV5-6 and TRBJ2-5; 8 bases align to TRBD2. CDR3 size: 15 residues. V dropped 0 bases and J dropped 4; count of bases not matched to a gene: 5. Per germline, CDR1 SGHDT and CDR2 YYEEEE.

This clonotype appeared once. The chain employs TRBV20-1 and TRBJ1-1, with D maybe TRBD1 (6 bases). The CDR3 runs 14 residues. Germline V gene lookup returns CDR1 DFQATT and CDR2 SNEGSKA (reference sequence). V was clipped by 3 bases and J by 0 bases, with 11 bases between them. The CDR3 region is CSASGGAVNTEAFF. Here the CDR3 DNA reads TGCAGTGCTAGTGGGGGCGCGGTGAACACTGAAGCTTTCTTT.

V is TRBV20-1 and J is TRBJ2-3, with D perhaps TRBD2 (7 bases). CDR1 is DFQATT, CDR2 SNEGSKA, per germline (reference sequence). The length of the CDR3 is 15 residues. V gave up 3 bases and J gave up 0 bases, with 13 bases separating them. The CDR3 DNA is TGCAGTGCTAGCTCGCGGGGGCGAAGCACAGATACGCAGTATTTT. It specifies CSASSRGRSTDTQYF.

The rearrangement uses TRBV19 and TRBJ1-2; D call uncertain. The CDR3 extends over 16 amino acids. Trimming stripped 3 bases from V and 0 bases from J, with 14 bases between. Germline V lookup: CDR1 LNHDA, CDR2 SQIVND (reference sequence). The CDR3 loop is CASSIPGSWTNYGYTF. The CDR3 nucleotides read TGTGCCAGTAGTATCCCGGGTTCGTGGACTAACTATGGCTACACCTTC. The whole variable domain, remainder taken from reference TRBV19 and TRBJ1-2, is DGGITQSPKYLFRKEGQNVTLSCEQNLNHDAMYWYRQDPGQGLRLIYYSQIVNDFQKGDIAEGYSVSREKKESFPLTVTSAQKNPTAFYLCASSIPGSWTNYGYTFGSGTRLTVV.

This clonotype was counted only a few times. J is TRBJ1-2 and V is TRBV7-2; 7 bases align to TRBD1. The CDR3 spans 17 residues. J was trimmed by 3 bases and V by 2 bases; bases with no gene match: 12. The germline V gene has CDR1 SGHTA and CDR2 FQGNSA. The CDR3 protein is CASSLPQGRGQDYGYTF. CDR3 coding DNA: TGTGCCAGCAGCTTACCCCAAGGGAGGGGGCAAGACTATGGCTACACCTTC.

This rearrangement joins TRBV4-1 to TRBJ2-5, with D perhaps matching TRBD1 or TRBD2 (5 bases each). CDR1 and CDR2 from the germline V gene are MGHRA and YSYEKL. The CDR3 runs to 17 residues. V lost 1 base and J 4 bases, leaving 19 bases between the germline ends. The CDR3 sequence: CASSQVLVGALGETQYF. As DNA, the CDR3 is TGCGCCAGCAGCCAAGTCCTAGTTGGGGCACTAGGAGAGACCCAGTACTTC.

This chain links TRBV6-1 with TRBJ2-3; no definite D call. Trimming pared 1 base from V and 1 base from J, leaving 9 bases between. Looked up from germline, CDR1 is MNHNS and CDR2 is SASEGT. The CDR3 is 15 residues long. CDR3 amino acids: CASSEGVRRTDTQYF. CDR3 DNA sequence: TGTGCCAGCAGTGAAGGGGTCAGACGCACAGATACGCAGTATTTT.

This clonotype was seen many times. V gene TRBV7-2 combines with J gene TRBJ2-5, with TRBD1 matching 9 bases. The germline gives CDR1 SGHTA, CDR2 FQGNSA. The junction had 5 bases not matched to a gene; V was cut back by 4 bases and J by 5 bases. The CDR3 runs to 14 residues. CDR3 residues: CASSSDRGWETQYF. CDR3 nucleotides: TGTGCCAGCAGCTCGGACAGGGGTTGGGAGACCCAGTACTTC. Looking up the rest from reference TRBV7-2 and TRBJ2-5 gives the full variable domain: GAGVSQSPSNKVTEKGKDVELRCDPISGHTALYWYRQSLGQGLEFLIYFQGNSAPDKSGLPSDRFSAERTGGSVSTLTIQRTQQEDSAVYLCASSSDRGWETQYFGPGTRLLVL.

On this clonotype itself: Possible read error: a much larger clone is one base away. The gene calls are TRBV29-1 and TRBJ2-5, with 10 bases matching TRBD2. J lost 11 bases, V lost 1 base, and 10 bases had no gene match. CDR1 and CDR2 from the germline V gene are SQVTM and ANQGSEA. The length of the CDR3 is 14 residues. In DNA form, the CDR3 reads TGCAGCGTTGAAGGGACTAGCGGTCCCTACGGGCAGTACTTC. This sequence encodes CSVEGTSGPYGQYF.

This chain uses TRBV6-2 or TRBV6-3 with TRBJ2-1; D is ambiguous. CDR3 length: 15 residues. Deletions cut 0 bases from V and 2 bases from J, with 8 bases between. CDR1 is MNHEY and CDR2 is SVGEGT in the germline V gene. The CDR3 sequence is CASSYSNRAYNEQFF. The CDR3, as DNA: TGTGCCAGCAGTTACTCGAATCGGGCCTACAATGAGCAGTTCTTC.

In this sample, this clonotype turned up a few times. The V call is TRBV9, the J call TRBJ2-1; the D gene is possibly TRBD1 (5 bases). Germline CDR1 SGDLS, CDR2 YYNGEE. The V end was cut by 4 bases, the J end by 6 bases, with 8 bases between. The CDR3 has 12 residues. The CDR3 loop reads CASSRTTNEQFF. In DNA, the CDR3 is TGTGCCAGCAGCCGGACAACCAATGAGCAGTTCTTC.

The rearrangement joins TRBV6-1 to TRBJ2-3; D remains unclear. The germline CDR1 and CDR2 sequences are MNHNS and SASEGT. The V and J ends lost 3 bases and 4 bases respectively, with 11 bases between them. This CDR3 has 14 amino acids. In DNA, the CDR3 is TGTGCCAGCAGTGAGAGGACCGAGTCAGATACGCAGTATTTT. Translating it yields CASSERTESDTQYF.

This clonotype came up a few times. This sequence joins TRBV7-9 and TRBJ2-1; D not resolved. The V and J ends lost 5 bases and 0 bases respectively, with 14 bases between them. The CDR3 sequence is 16 residues long. CDR1 and CDR2 from the germline V gene are SEHNR and FQNEAQ (reference sequence). The CDR3 region has the DNA TGTGCCAGCAGCCCCCCAGGTGGGCCCTCCTACAATGAGCAGTTCTTC. Protein product: CASSPPGGPSYNEQFF.

The rearrangement uses TRBV28 and TRBJ1-2; 7 nucleotides match TRBD1. CDR1 MDHEN and CDR2 SYDVKM come from the germline V gene. CDR3 size: 15 residues. Losses at the gene ends were 1 base for V and 6 bases for J; bases not matched to a gene: 8. CDR3 sequence (DNA): TGTGCCAGCAGTTTATATGGGACAGCATCGAATGGCTACACCTTC. Translating it yields CASSLYGTASNGYTF.

This clonotype showed up just a few times. The chain has TRBV6-5 and TRBJ2-5, with D perhaps being TRBD1 or TRBD2 (6 bases each). Per the germline V gene, CDR1 is MNHEY and CDR2 is SVGAGI. The length of the CDR3 is 18 residues. V was trimmed by 2 bases and J by 5 bases, leaving 24 bases between them. The CDR3 region has the DNA TGTGCCAGCAGTTACGAGGGGGGAACCTCCATCCGAGGGGAGACCCAGTACTTC. Protein sequence: CASSYEGGTSIRGETQYF.

V usage is TRBV27 and J usage is TRBJ2-1; TRBD2 matches at 9 bases. Trimming removed 4 bases from V and 9 bases from J; junction bases left unmatched: 13. Germline V gene lookup returns CDR1 MNHEY and CDR2 SMNVEV (reference sequence). CDR3 size: 16 residues. Here the CDR3 DNA reads TGTGCCAGCAGTTCGTCCTGGCGGGGGGGCGTCAGTGAGCAGTTCTTC. Protein sequence: CASSSSWRGGVSEQFF.

The chain recombines TRBV24-1 with TRBJ2-3; 7 bases agree with TRBD2. CDR1 is KGHDR and CDR2 is SFDVKD in the germline V gene. There are 13 residues in the CDR3. After removal of 6 bases from V and 9 bases from J, the junction contained 8 bases not matched to a gene. CDR3 DNA sequence: TGTGCCACCAGTACAAGACTAGCTGGCACGCAGTATTTT. Its translation: CATSTRLAGTQYF.

The rearrangement uses TRBV20-1 and TRBJ2-4; perhaps TRBD2 as D (5 bases). CDR3 length: 16 amino acids. Germline V gene sequence: CDR1 DFQATT, CDR2 SNEGSKA (reference sequence). The germline V and J ends were trimmed by 6 bases and 0 bases, with 18 bases remaining between them. CDR3 sequence reads: CSAEREPLIAKNIQYF. DNA of the CDR3: TGCAGTGCCGAAAGGGAGCCATTAATAGCCAAAAACATTCAGTACTTC.

This chain uses TRBV2 with TRBJ2-1, with no clear D. Germline V gene lookup returns CDR1 SNHLY and CDR2 FYNNEI. Trimming left V 7 bases short and J 11 bases short, with 9 bases between. CDR3 length: 10 amino acids. Here the CDR3 DNA reads TGTGCCAGCATACAAGAGAAGCAGTTCTTC. Translated, it gives CASIQEKQFF.